The 30 T cell receptor beta chains in this list originate from one sample, sequenced in a study of response to subunit inactivated influenza vaccine. TCRdb passed the RT-PCR reads through MiXCR, listing each CDR3 protein once. The data contain 800,000 to 1,000,000 distinct CDR3 sequences, 21% of them singletons. The sample was PBMCs from blood, taken around 5 days after vaccination. Receptor source: a man aged 50 or older who received an inactivated influenza vaccine.

The V and J genes are TRBV9 and TRBJ2-2; tentatively, D is TRBD2 (6 bases). The V end lost 5 bases, the J end lost 4 bases, and 15 bases lay between the germline ends. This CDR3 contains 15 residues. CDR1 SGDLS and CDR2 YYNGEE come from the germline V gene. The CDR3 coding sequence is TGTGCCAGCAGGACAACTATCGGGGGCACCGGGGAGCTGTTTTTT. It is translated as CASRTTIGGTGELFF. Looking up the rest from reference TRBV9 and TRBJ2-2 gives the full variable domain: DSGVTQTPKHLITATGQRVTLRCSPRSGDLSVYWYQQSLDQGLQFLIQYYNGEERAKGNILERFSAQQFPDLHSELNLSSLELGDSALYFCASRTTIGGTGELFFGEGSRLTVL.

This clonotype was recorded a few times. V is TRBV6-1 and J is TRBJ2-7; possible D gene TRBD2, 6 bases. V lost 7 bases and J 0 bases, leaving 13 bases between the germline ends. The length of the CDR3 is 14 residues. The germline V gene encodes CDR1 MNHNS and CDR2 SASEGT. Here the CDR3 reads CASTLDGSSYEQYF. The CDR3, as DNA: TGTGCCAGCACCTTGGACGGGAGCTCCTACGAGCAGTACTTC.

In this sample, this clonotype turned up a few times. The V gene is TRBV9, the J gene TRBJ1-1, with D hard to call. Trimming removed 2 bases from V and 7 bases from J, with 12 bases in between. CDR1 is SGDLS, CDR2 YYNGEE, per germline. The CDR3 loop spans 13 amino acids. The DNA for the CDR3 is TGTGCCAGCAGCGTCCCTCAAGGCAGTGAAGCTTTCTTT. Its protein product is CASSVPQGSEAFF.

This clonotype was recorded many times. The chain uses TRBV20-1 and TRBJ2-5, with 12 nucleotides matching TRBD2. The CDR3 contains 15 residues. Germline V gene lookup returns CDR1 DFQATT and CDR2 SNEGSKA (reference sequence). With V trimmed by 3 bases and J by 4 bases, 6 bases remained unmatched. The CDR3 nucleotides read TGCAGTGCTAGTCCTAGCGGGGGGGCACGAGAGACCCAGTACTTC. It specifies CSASPSGGARETQYF.

This clonotype was counted between two and nine times. J is TRBJ1-2 and V is TRBV20-1; D is undetermined. The CDR3 is made up of 11 amino acids. In germline, CDR1 is DFQATT, CDR2 SNEGSKA (reference sequence). Trimming shortened V by 6 bases and J by 5 bases, and 10 bases separated the two germline ends. CDR3 sequence reads: CSALSRYGYTF. The CDR3 region has the DNA TGCAGTGCCCTGTCTCGGTATGGCTACACCTTC.

There are a few counts of this clonotype. This chain joins TRBV6-1 and TRBJ2-4; TRBD2 might be the D (7 bases). Trimming removed 10 bases from V and 3 bases from J, with 19 bases in between. The CDR3 extends over 15 amino acids. Germline V gives CDR1 MNHNS, CDR2 SASEGT. The chain's CDR3 is CATLGGAGDKNIQYF. The CDR3 DNA sequence: TGTGCCACCTTGGGGGGGGCTGGAGACAAAAACATTCAGTACTTC.

The chain is built from TRBV27 and TRBJ2-1, with D tentatively TRBD2 (6 bases). CDR1 and CDR2 (germline): MNHEY, SMNVEV (reference sequence). The CDR3 contains 12 residues. The V end lost 1 base, the J end lost 12 bases, and 10 bases lay between the germline ends. The CDR3 DNA sequence: TGTGCCAGCAGTTTATTACTAGCAGGGCAGTTCTTC. Translating it yields CASSLLLAGQFF.

As to this clonotype: The junction does not match germline at one end; this may be a read error. V usage is TRBV28 and J usage is TRBJ2-1, with 7 bases fitting TRBD2. The CDR3 length is 12 residues. Germline V CDR1 and CDR2: MDHEN, SYDVKM. As DNA, the CDR3 is TGTGCCAGCAGTCGGGTGGGGGGGTCCGGCCGCTTC. Amino acids: CASSRVGGSGRF.

In its sample, this clonotype was seen a few times. This rearrangement joins TRBV3-1 to TRBJ2-1; D gene unclear. V was clipped by 1 base and J by 6 bases, with 7 bases between them. In germline, CDR1 is LGHDT, CDR2 YNNKEL (reference sequence). The CDR3 is 13 residues long. This chain's CDR3 is CASSQGSGNEQFF. DNA for the CDR3: TGTGCCAGCAGCCAAGGTTCGGGCAATGAGCAGTTCTTC.

This clonotype was observed a few times. A much larger clone is a single base away; this may be a read error. The rearrangement joins TRBV12-3 or TRBV12-4 to TRBJ1-6; no reliable D call. V shed 0 bases and J shed 7 bases, with 4 bases lying between them. The CDR3 length is 13 residues. The CDR3 DNA follows: TGTGCCAGCAGTTTAGCGAGGAATTCACCCCTCCACTTT. This sequence encodes CASSLARNSPLHF.

This clonotype has only a few counts. J is TRBJ1-1 and V is TRBV7-9; 8 bases fit TRBD1. The CDR3 runs 14 residues. The germline V gene has CDR1 SEHNR and CDR2 FQNEAQ (reference sequence). V dropped 5 bases and J dropped 6; count of bases not matched to a gene: 8. The CDR3 region has the DNA TGTGCCAGCAGCCGCCTACAGGGGGTCCCTGAAGCTTTCTTT. Translation gives CASSRLQGVPEAFF.

This chain joins TRBV6-6 and TRBJ1-1; no definite D call. Germline V gene sequence: CDR1 MNHNY, CDR2 SVGAGI (reference sequence). This CDR3 region has 13 residues. The V end was cut by 4 bases, the J end by 4 bases, with 10 bases between. As DNA, the CDR3 is TGTGCCAGCAGTTCCCGCTTGTTCACTGAAGCTTTCTTT. Translated: CASSSRLFTEAFF.

The rearrangement links TRBV29-1 to TRBJ2-2; D is possibly TRBD2 (5 bases). The ends were cut back, 3 bases at V and 3 bases at J, with 8 bases in the middle. The CDR3 sequence is 13 residues long. Germline loops: CDR1 SQVTM, CDR2 ANQGSEA. The CDR3, as DNA: TGCAGCGTTGATGTCGGGGACACCGGGGAGCTGTTTTTT. This translates into CSVDVGDTGELFF.

This clonotype was detected many times. The chain combines TRBV20-1 with TRBJ2-3; TRBD2 matches 8 bases. Germline values: CDR1 DFQATT, CDR2 SNEGSKA (reference sequence). The CDR3 has 18 amino acids. J lost 0 bases, V lost 6 bases, and 17 bases had no gene match. This chain's CDR3 is CSAPPGLVPPSSTDTQYF. CDR3 nucleotides: TGCAGTGCCCCACCGGGACTAGTTCCCCCATCGAGCACAGATACGCAGTATTTT.

J is TRBJ2-7 and V is TRBV11-2; 7 positions match TRBD2. This CDR3 is 15 amino acids long. Losses at the gene ends were 5 bases for V and 3 bases for J; bases not matched to a gene: 10. Per germline, CDR1 SGHAT and CDR2 FQNNGV. The CDR3 loop reads CASSLSGRSDYEQYF. The CDR3, as DNA: TGTGCCAGCAGCCTTAGCGGGCGAAGTGACTACGAGCAGTACTTC.

This clonotype was seen a few times. CDR3 residues: CASSSLFSGRATETQYF. CDR3 DNA sequence: TGTGCCAGCAGCTCCCTATTTAGCGGGAGGGCCACGGAGACCCAGTACTTC. V usage is TRBV7-9 and J usage is TRBJ2-5, with TRBD2 matching over 11 bases. Looked up from germline, CDR1 is SEHNR and CDR2 is FQNEAQ (reference sequence). The junction had 12 bases not matched to a gene; V was cut back by 4 bases and J by 5 bases. The CDR3 spans 17 residues. Full variable domain (remainder filled in from reference TRBV7-9 and TRBJ2-5): DTGVSQNPRHKITKRGQNVTFRCDPISEHNRLYWYRQTLGQGPEFLTYFQNEAQLEKSRLLSDRFSAERPKGSFSTLEIQRTEQGDSAMYLCASSSLFSGRATETQYFGPGTRLLVL.

In its sample, this clonotype was seen a few times. The chain uses TRBV27 and TRBJ2-1; 8 positions match TRBD2. Germline V lookup: CDR1 MNHEY, CDR2 SMNVEV (reference sequence). J lost 7 bases, V lost 2 bases, and 7 bases had no gene match. CDR3 length: 15 amino acids. This chain's CDR3 is CASSLQREKANEQFF. The CDR3 DNA follows: TGTGCCAGCAGTTTACAGCGGGAGAAGGCGAATGAGCAGTTCTTC.

This clonotype was observed a few times. V is TRBV29-1 and J is TRBJ2-1; no definite D call. Germline values: CDR1 SQVTM, CDR2 ANQGSEA. CDR3 length equals 16 residues. Deletions cut 7 bases from V and 8 bases from J, with 27 bases between. CDR3 sequence (DNA): TGCAGCGCCCCCGGAATAACACGGATAGGTAGGGATGAGCAGTTCTTC. The encoded protein is CSAPGITRIGRDEQFF.

The rearrangement uses TRBV6-1 and TRBJ1-1; the D is unclear. The V end was cut by 6 bases, the J end by 1 base, with 15 bases between. The CDR3 runs to 15 residues. The V gene's germline CDR1 is MNHNS and CDR2 SASEGT. The CDR3: CASRPDGLANTEAFF. CDR3 DNA: TGTGCCAGCAGACCCGACGGGTTGGCGAACACTGAAGCTTTCTTT.

Only a few counts were recorded for this clonotype. The chain carries TRBV29-1 and TRBJ2-7, with D perhaps assigned TRBD1 or TRBD2 (7 bases each). In germline, CDR1 is SQVTM, CDR2 ANQGSEA. V was clipped by 0 bases and J by 0 bases, with 18 bases between them. The CDR3 has 17 amino acids. CDR3 nucleotide sequence: TGCAGCGTTGAAGATACGGGGGGACAGAGCAGCTCCTACGAGCAGTACTTC. Its translation is CSVEDTGGQSSSYEQYF.

In this sample, this clonotype turned up a few times. The chain links TRBV7-2 to TRBJ2-7, with D uncertain. With 5 bases removed from V and 6 bases from J, the gap between germline ends came to 14 bases. The CDR3 is 13 residues long. From germline, CDR1 is SGHTA and CDR2 FQGNSA. CDR3 region: CASSQIYTSEQYF. The CDR3 nucleotides read TGTGCCAGCAGCCAAATTTATACCTCCGAGCAGTACTTC.

The rearrangement links TRBV12-3 or TRBV12-4 to TRBJ2-1; 11 nucleotides line up with TRBD1. Trimming removed 6 bases from V and 7 bases from J; junction bases left unmatched: 8. The CDR3 consists of 15 residues. The CDR3 DNA follows: TGTGCCAGCAGATACGGGACAGGGGGGGGGAATGAGCAGTTCTTC. Protein: CASRYGTGGGNEQFF.

This clonotype was seen a few times. The chain employs TRBV6-1 and TRBJ2-1; 8 bases map to TRBD2. CDR1 MNHNS and CDR2 SASEGT come from the germline V gene. Germline trimming cut 7 bases from V and 4 bases from J; bases unmatched to any gene: 6. The length of the CDR3 is 14 residues. The CDR3 nucleotides are TGTGCCAGCAATCGAGCGGGGGAATACAATGAGCAGTTCTTC. Protein: CASNRAGEYNEQFF.

The sample holds a few counts of this clonotype. This chain joins TRBV7-9 and TRBJ1-6, with 7 bases identical to TRBD1. The germline gives CDR1 SEHNR, CDR2 FQNEAQ (reference sequence). There are 14 residues in the CDR3. V lost 5 bases, J lost 7 bases, and 5 bases stayed unmatched. Here the CDR3 DNA reads TGTGCCAGCAGCCTAAAGACAGGGAATTCACCCCTCCACTTT. Residues: CASSLKTGNSPLHF.

V gene TRBV27 combines with J gene TRBJ2-7; 7 nucleotides line up with TRBD2. This CDR3 comprises 15 residues. The V gene end was trimmed by 5 bases and the J gene end by 3 bases; junction bases not matched to a gene: 10. The germline CDR1 and CDR2 sequences are MNHEY and SMNVEV (reference sequence). CDR3 bases: TGTGCCAGCAGTCCAGCCGGGGGGATTGTCTACGAGCAGTACTTC. Translated: CASSPAGGIVYEQYF.

Many counts were recorded for this clonotype. The V and J genes are TRBV10-3 and TRBJ2-1; no definite D call. The V and J ends lost 4 bases and 5 bases respectively, with 3 bases between them. The germline V gene encodes CDR1 ENHRY and CDR2 SYGVKD. The CDR3 is 11 amino acids. This CDR3 is CAISGDNEQFF. The DNA of the CDR3 is TGTGCCATCAGTGGGGACAATGAGCAGTTCTTC.

In this sample, this clonotype turned up a few times. The chain combines TRBV24-1 with TRBJ2-4; a weak D match, TRBD1 (6 bases). Per the germline V gene, CDR1 is KGHDR and CDR2 is SFDVKD. CDR3 length: 23 amino acids. Trimming cost V 1 base and J 0 bases, with 30 bases left between them. The CDR3: CATSDLSPLGQRDINLAKNIQYF. The CDR3 DNA reads as TGTGCCACCAGTGATTTATCCCCCCTCGGACAGAGGGACATAAATCTAGCCAAAAACATTCAGTACTTC.

This clonotype was found a few times. This sequence joins TRBV9 and TRBJ2-1; D not certain. Germline assignment: CDR1 SGDLS and CDR2 YYNGEE. The CDR3 sequence is 16 residues long. Trimming stripped 3 bases from V and 4 bases from J, with 17 bases between. DNA of the CDR3: TGTGCCAGCAGCGGTAGGCCGGGCCTCAAATACAATGAGCAGTTCTTC. It codes for CASSGRPGLKYNEQFF.

The CDR3, as DNA: TGTGCCAGCTCACCCTCTCGAGTCCAAGGGGGCCAAGAGACCCAGTACTTC. Protein sequence: CASSPSRVQGGQETQYF. The chain links TRBV18 to TRBJ2-5, with TRBD1 as a possible D gene (6 bases). Trimming pared 3 bases from V and 1 base from J, leaving 18 bases between. Per the germline V gene, CDR1 is KGHSH and CDR2 is LQKENI. This CDR3 is 17 amino acids long.

The genes are TRBV20-1 and TRBJ2-3; D is possibly TRBD2 (6 bases). The V end lost 5 bases, the J end lost 5 bases, and 17 bases lay between the germline ends. CDR3 length: 14 amino acids. In germline, CDR1 is DFQATT, CDR2 SNEGSKA (reference sequence). Written as DNA, the CDR3 is TGCAGTGCTCCGATTGGGACTCTTCAAGATACGCAGTATTTT. This encodes CSAPIGTLQDTQYF.